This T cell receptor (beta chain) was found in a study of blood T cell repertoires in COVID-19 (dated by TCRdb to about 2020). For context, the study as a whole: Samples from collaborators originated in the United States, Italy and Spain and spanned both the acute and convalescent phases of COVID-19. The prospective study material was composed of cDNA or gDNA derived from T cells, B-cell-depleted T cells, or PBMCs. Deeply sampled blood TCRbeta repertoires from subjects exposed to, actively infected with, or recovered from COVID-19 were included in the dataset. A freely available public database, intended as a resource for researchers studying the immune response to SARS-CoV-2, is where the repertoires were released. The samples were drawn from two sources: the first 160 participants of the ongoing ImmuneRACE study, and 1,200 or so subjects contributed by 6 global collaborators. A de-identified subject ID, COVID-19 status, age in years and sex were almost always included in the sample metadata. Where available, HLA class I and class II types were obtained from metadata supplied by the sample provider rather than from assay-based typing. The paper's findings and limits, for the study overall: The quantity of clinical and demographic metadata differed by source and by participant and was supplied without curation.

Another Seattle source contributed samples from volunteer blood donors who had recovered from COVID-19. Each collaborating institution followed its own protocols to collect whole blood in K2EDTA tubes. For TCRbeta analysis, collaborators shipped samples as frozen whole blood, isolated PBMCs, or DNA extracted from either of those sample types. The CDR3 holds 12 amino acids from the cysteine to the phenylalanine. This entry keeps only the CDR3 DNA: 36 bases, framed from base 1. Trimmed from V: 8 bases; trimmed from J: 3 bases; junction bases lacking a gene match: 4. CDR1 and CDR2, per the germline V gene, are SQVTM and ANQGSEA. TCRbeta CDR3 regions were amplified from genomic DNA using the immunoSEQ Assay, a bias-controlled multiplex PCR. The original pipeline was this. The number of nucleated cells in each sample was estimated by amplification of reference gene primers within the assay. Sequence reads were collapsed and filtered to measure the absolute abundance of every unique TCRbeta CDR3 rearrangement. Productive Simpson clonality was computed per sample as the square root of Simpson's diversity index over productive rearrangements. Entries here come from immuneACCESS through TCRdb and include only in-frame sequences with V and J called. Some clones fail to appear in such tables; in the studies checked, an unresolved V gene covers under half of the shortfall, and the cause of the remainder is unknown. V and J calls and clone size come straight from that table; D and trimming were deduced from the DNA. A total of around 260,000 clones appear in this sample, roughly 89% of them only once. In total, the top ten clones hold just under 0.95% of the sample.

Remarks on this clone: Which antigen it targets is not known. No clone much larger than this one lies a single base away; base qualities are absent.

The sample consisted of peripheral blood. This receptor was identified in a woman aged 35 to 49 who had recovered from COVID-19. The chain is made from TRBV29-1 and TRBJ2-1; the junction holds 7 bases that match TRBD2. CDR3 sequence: CSMGLHYNEQFF. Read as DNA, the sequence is TGCAGCATGGGACTACACTACAATGAGCAGTTCTTC.